The 16 T cell receptor beta chains reported below all come from one sample, sequenced in a study of T cell responses to AZD1222 COVID-19 vaccine. Profiled with immunoSEQ multiplex PCR; TCRdb holds only in-frame clones, not every one. The data contain around 200,000 clones, roughly 93% of them seen just once; the ten biggest clones take up 0.99%. Here the sequenced sample was peripheral blood, taken on day 0 of AZD1222 vaccination. The receptors stem from an adult in good health.

Here the CDR3 DNA reads TGCGCCAGCAGTCCCGCAGGGGCGGCCCAGCATTTT. This gives the protein CASSPAGAAQHF. This rearrangement joins TRBV10-2 to TRBJ1-5; D is possibly TRBD1 (6 bases). Trimming removed 5 bases at V and 11 bases at J, with 13 bases between. Germline CDR1 and CDR2: WSHSY and SAAADI. CDR3 length: 12 residues.

The chain is built from TRBV15 and TRBJ1-1; tentatively, D is TRBD1 (6 bases). The CDR3 totals 17 residues. Trimming removed 0 bases from V and 1 base from J, with 15 bases in between. The germline gives CDR1 LNHNV, CDR2 YYDKDF (reference sequence). CDR3 DNA sequence: TGTGCCACCAGCAGAGATGTGGGGGGCGCGGGGAACACTGAAGCTTTCTTT. It yields the protein CATSRDVGGAGNTEAFF.

The chain uses TRBV6-2 or TRBV6-3 and TRBJ2-1; 7 bases agree with TRBD2. Germline V gives CDR1 MNHEY, CDR2 SVGEGT. J was trimmed by 6 bases and V by 0 bases; bases with no gene match: 5. The CDR3 consists of 15 residues. CDR3 region: CASSYSGGGGNEQFF. As DNA, the CDR3 is TGTGCCAGCAGTTACTCTGGGGGGGGAGGCAATGAGCAGTTCTTC.

The chain uses TRBV3-1 (or the pseudogene TRBV3-2) and TRBJ2-5; 8 nucleotides align to TRBD2. J was trimmed by 1 base and V by 2 bases; bases with no gene match: 3. Germline V gives CDR1 LGHDT, CDR2 YNNKEL (reference sequence). There are 15 residues in the CDR3. CDR3 loop: CASSQSSGSQETQYF. The CDR3 coding sequence is TGTGCCAGCAGCCAATCTAGCGGGTCCCAAGAGACCCAGTACTTC.

This clone was detected only once. The sample contains more than one DNA sequence encoding this CDR3. The chain couples TRBV7-9 to TRBJ1-1, with D uncertain. Trimming removed 1 base at V and 2 bases at J, with 5 bases between. The CDR3 contains 13 residues. Germline loops: CDR1 SEHNR, CDR2 FQNEAQ (reference sequence). Here the CDR3 DNA reads TGTGCCAGCAGCTTAGTCGAAAACACTGAAGCTTTCTTT. Translated, it gives CASSLVENTEAFF.

The CDR3: CASSLDRGLTGYTF. CDR3 nucleotides: TGTGCCAGCAGCTTAGACAGGGGTCTAACCGGCTACACCTTC. The chain combines TRBV7-3 with TRBJ1-2; TRBD1 matches at 8 bases. Germline values: CDR1 SGHTA, CDR2 FQGTGA. The V and J ends lost 2 bases and 8 bases, in that order; junction bases with no gene match: 7. This CDR3 is built from 14 residues. The full variable domain, completed using reference TRBV7-3 and TRBJ1-2, is GAGVSQTPSNKVTEKGKYVELRCDPISGHTALYWYRQSLGQGPEFLIYFQGTGAADDSGLPNDRFFAVRPEGSVSTLKIQRTERGDSAVYLCASSLDRGLTGYTFGSGTRLTVV.

The V call is TRBV27, the J call TRBJ1-6; the D gene is possibly TRBD1 (5 bases). Germline assignment: CDR1 MNHEY and CDR2 SMNVEV (reference sequence). Deletions cut 0 bases from V and 7 bases from J, with 10 bases between. This CDR3 contains 15 residues. The CDR3 DNA reads TGTGCCAGCAGTTTATCGGGACGGCCCAATTCACCCCTCCACTTT. Translated, it gives CASSLSGRPNSPLHF.

The chain joins TRBV18 to TRBJ1-2; no reliable D call. From germline, CDR1 is KGHSH and CDR2 LQKENI. V lost 1 base to trimming and J lost 0 bases, with 12 bases between them. The CDR3 covers 16 residues. In nucleotides, the CDR3 is TGTGCCAGCTCACCACAGGCCGCGGACTCTAACTATGGCTACACCTTC. It encodes CASSPQAADSNYGYTF.

This chain connects TRBV18 to TRBJ2-5, with 10 bases fitting TRBD2. The CDR3 has 13 amino acids. The V segment lost 8 bases and the J segment 4 bases; nucleotides outside the gene matches: 4. Looked up from germline, CDR1 is KGHSH and CDR2 is LQKENI. The CDR3 DNA reads as TGTGCCAGCGGAATAGCGGGGGGAGAGACCCAGTACTTC. Translating it yields CASGIAGGETQYF.

This chain joins TRBV6-5 and TRBJ1-2; 8 positions match TRBD1. Germline V lookup: CDR1 MNHEY, CDR2 SVGAGI. Losses at the gene ends were 6 bases for V and 7 bases for J; bases not matched to a gene: 7. The CDR3 contains 13 residues. In nucleotides, the CDR3 is TGTGCCAGCAGCTCAGGGGGCGAGGGTGGCTACACCTTC. This gives the protein CASSSGGEGGYTF.

The chain combines TRBV6-4 with TRBJ2-3, with D hard to call. Trimming removed 3 bases from V and 4 bases from J, with 8 bases in between. Germline V gene data show CDR1 as MRHNA and CDR2 as SNTAGT. This CDR3 has 13 residues. This CDR3 reads CASSDRVSDTQYF. DNA for the CDR3: TGTGCCAGCAGTGATCGGGTCTCAGATACGCAGTATTTT.

This clone was seen a single time. The chain combines TRBV5-6 with TRBJ1-5, with D unresolved. Germline CDR1 reads SGHDT; CDR2 reads YYEEEE. The CDR3 has 17 amino acids. Trimming stripped 0 bases from V and 2 bases from J, with 15 bases between. The CDR3 spells CASSLGLGDVGNQPQHF. CDR3 coding DNA: TGTGCCAGCAGCTTGGGGTTGGGAGACGTCGGCAATCAGCCCCAGCATTTT.

The J gene is TRBJ2-7, the V gene TRBV3-1 (or the pseudogene TRBV3-2), with 10 bases matching TRBD2. The CDR3 sequence is 17 residues long. Unmatched junction bases numbered 8, after V lost 0 bases and J lost 3 bases. CDR1 is LGHDT and CDR2 is YNNKEL in the germline V gene (reference sequence). The CDR3 spells CASSQEVGLAGVYEQYF. The CDR3 bases are TGTGCCAGCAGCCAAGAGGTAGGTCTAGCGGGAGTCTACGAGCAGTACTTC.

V and J are TRBV4-2 and TRBJ1-2; D not resolved. The CDR3 runs 12 residues. Trimming stripped 1 base from V and 7 bases from J, with 7 bases between. CDR1 is LGHNA, CDR2 YNFKEQ, per germline. The CDR3 DNA reads as TGTGCCAGCAGCCAAGTTGGGAGTGGCTACACCTTC. Amino acid sequence: CASSQVGSGYTF.

V usage is TRBV11-3 and J usage is TRBJ2-3; D not resolved. The CDR3 consists of 13 residues. CDR1 and CDR2 from the germline V gene are SGHNT and YENEEA. Trimming took 0 bases from V and 4 from J, leaving 5 bases between them. The CDR3 region has the DNA TGTGCCAGCAGCTTAGACTTTTCAGATACGCAGTATTTT. It yields the protein CASSLDFSDTQYF.

This chain connects TRBV5-1 to TRBJ2-5; 8 bases fit TRBD2. The CDR3 is 14 amino acids. V shed 8 bases and J 0 bases; nucleotides not matched to a gene: 6. CDR1 SGHRS and CDR2 YFSETQ come from the germline V gene. The CDR3 is CASQTSADQETQYF. CDR3 in DNA: TGCGCCAGTCAGACTAGCGCCGACCAAGAGACCCAGTACTTC.